This T cell receptor (beta chain) appears in the sequencing data of a study of blood T cell repertoires in COVID-19. Background on the study: Researchers got acute and convalescent COVID-19 samples from the United States, Italy and Spain. Sources were T cells, B-cell-depleted T cells, or PBMCs; the material itself was cDNA or gDNA.

Study processing details: Reference gene primer amplification gave estimated nucleated cell counts. The method was immunoSEQ multiplex PCR; TCRdb's version includes in-frame clones alone and lacks a portion of them. V and J calls and clone size are given by that table; D and trimming were obtained from the DNA. This table holds about 220,000 clones, around 80% found once. This CDR3 is built from 15 residues. Germline V CDR1 and CDR2: MNHNS, SASEGT. J gave up 3 bases and V 3 bases, and 4 bases lay outside the gene matches. This sequence originates from a man aged 25-45 years with active or convalescent COVID-19. This chain links TRBV6-1 with TRBJ2-5; 10 bases map to TRBD2. Sequences were obtained from peripheral blood. The CDR3 DNA follows: TGTGCCAGCAGTGATGCCCTAGCGGGAGAAGAGACCCAGTACTTC. It is translated as CASSDALAGEETQYF.